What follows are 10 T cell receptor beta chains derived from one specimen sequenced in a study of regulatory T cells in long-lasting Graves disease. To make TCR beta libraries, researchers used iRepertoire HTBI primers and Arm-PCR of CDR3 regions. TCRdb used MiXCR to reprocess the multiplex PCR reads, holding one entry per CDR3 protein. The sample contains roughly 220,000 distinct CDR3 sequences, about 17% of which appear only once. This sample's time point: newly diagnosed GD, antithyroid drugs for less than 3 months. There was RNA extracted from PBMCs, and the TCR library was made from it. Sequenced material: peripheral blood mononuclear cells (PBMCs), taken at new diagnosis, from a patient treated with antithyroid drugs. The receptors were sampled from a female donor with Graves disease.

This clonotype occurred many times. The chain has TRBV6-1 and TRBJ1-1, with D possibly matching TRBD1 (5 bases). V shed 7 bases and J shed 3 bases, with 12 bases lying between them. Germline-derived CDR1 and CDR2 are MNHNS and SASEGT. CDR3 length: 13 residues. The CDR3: CASTGQGYTEAFF. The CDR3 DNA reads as TGTGCCAGCACTGGGCAGGGTTACACTGAAGCTTTCTTT.

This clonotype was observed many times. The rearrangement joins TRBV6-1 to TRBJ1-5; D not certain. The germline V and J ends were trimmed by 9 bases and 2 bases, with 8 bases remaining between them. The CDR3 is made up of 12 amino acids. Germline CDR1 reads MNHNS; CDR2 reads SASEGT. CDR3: CASTGGNQPQHF. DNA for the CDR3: TGTGCCAGTACCGGGGGCAATCAGCCCCAGCATTTT.

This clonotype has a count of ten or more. In DNA form, the CDR3 reads TGCGCCAGCAGCTTACCGGGGACGCGGGAGACCCAGTACTTC. This translates into CASSLPGTRETQYF. The genes are TRBV5-1 and TRBJ2-5; D is possibly TRBD1 or TRBD2 (5 bases each). V lost 2 bases to trimming and J lost 5 bases, with 13 bases between them. Per germline, CDR1 SGHRS and CDR2 YFSETQ. The CDR3 has 14 amino acids.

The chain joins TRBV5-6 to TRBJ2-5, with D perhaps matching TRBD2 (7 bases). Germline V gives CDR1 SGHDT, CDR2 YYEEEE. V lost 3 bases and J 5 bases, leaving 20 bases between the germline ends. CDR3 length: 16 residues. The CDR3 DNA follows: TGTGCCAGCAGCTCGGTCAGGGGCGGGGGCACGGAGACCCAGTACTTC. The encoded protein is CASSSVRGGGTETQYF. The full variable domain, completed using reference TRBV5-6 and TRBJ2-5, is DAGVTQSPTHLIKTRGQQVTLRCSPKSGHDTVSWYQQALGQGPQFIFQYYEEEERQRGNFPDRFSGHQFPNYSSELNVNALLLGDSALYLCASSSVRGGGTETQYFGPGTRLLVL.

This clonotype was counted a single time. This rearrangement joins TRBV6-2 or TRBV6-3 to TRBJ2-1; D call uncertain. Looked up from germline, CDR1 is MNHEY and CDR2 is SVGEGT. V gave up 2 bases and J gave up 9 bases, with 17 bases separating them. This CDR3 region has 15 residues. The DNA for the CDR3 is TGTGCCAGCAGTTACCCCGAAACGCAAGTCAGTGAGCAGTTCTTC. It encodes CASSYPETQVSEQFF.

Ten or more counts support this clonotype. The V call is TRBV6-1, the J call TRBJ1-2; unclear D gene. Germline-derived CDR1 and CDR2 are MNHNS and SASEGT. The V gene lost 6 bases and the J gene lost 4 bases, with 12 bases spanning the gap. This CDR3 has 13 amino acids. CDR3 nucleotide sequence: TGTGCCAGCAGAGAGAGAGAGGTCTATGGCTACACCTTC. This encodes CASREREVYGYTF.

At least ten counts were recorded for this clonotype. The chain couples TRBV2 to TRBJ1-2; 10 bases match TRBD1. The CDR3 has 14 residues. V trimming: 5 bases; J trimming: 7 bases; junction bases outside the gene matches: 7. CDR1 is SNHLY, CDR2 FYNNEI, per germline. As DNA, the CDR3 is TGTGCCAGCAGTCGACGACAGGGGGCAAGTGGCTACACCTTC. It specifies CASSRRQGASGYTF.

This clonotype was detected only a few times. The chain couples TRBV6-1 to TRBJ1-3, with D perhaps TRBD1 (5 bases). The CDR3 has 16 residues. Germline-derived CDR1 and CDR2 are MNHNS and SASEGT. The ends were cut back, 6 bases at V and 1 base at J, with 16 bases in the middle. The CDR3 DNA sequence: TGTGCCAGCAGCCGGGGACGCTCCCTTTCTGGAAACACCATATATTTT. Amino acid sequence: CASSRGRSLSGNTIYF.

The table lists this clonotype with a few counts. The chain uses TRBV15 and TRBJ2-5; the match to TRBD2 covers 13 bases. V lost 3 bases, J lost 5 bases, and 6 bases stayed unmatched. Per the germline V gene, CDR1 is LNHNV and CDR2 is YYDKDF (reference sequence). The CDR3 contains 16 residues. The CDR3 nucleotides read TGTGCCACCAGCAGCCTACTAGCGGGAGGGTTTGAGACCCAGTACTTC. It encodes CATSSLLAGGFETQYF.

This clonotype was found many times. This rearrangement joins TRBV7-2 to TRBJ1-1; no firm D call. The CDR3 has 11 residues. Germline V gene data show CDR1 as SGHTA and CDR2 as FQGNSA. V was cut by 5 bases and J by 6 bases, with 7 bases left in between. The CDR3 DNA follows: TGTGCCAGCAGCCAGGAGGCTGAAGCTTTCTTT. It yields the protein CASSQEAEAFF.